The rows below give T cell receptor beta chains drawn from one sample of a study of T cells in localized non-small cell lung cancer. Profiling relied on immunoSEQ multiplex PCR, and the TCRdb table lists in-frame clones only, not all of them. The table has 40,000 or so clones, about four fifths seen once. Here the sequenced sample was PBMCs, taken before any cancer treatment. Every receptor here comes from a woman between 40 and 69 years old with stage II squamous cell lung carcinoma. Both conserved end residues are part of each CDR3. The D gene is left open where the match is weak. A row's size may be missing; if present it is once, few, many or a size class.

cdr3_aa cdr3_nt v_call clone_size j_call d_call
CASSLDRENEQFF TGCGCCAGCAGCCTCGACAGGGAGAATGAGCAGTTCTTC TRBV4-3 . TRBJ2-1 TRBD1
CATSSRDLLNYEQYF TGTGCCACCTCGTCTCGGGATTTGCTAAACTACGAGCAGTACTTC TRBV19 . TRBJ2-7 .
CASTAGSDTGELFF TGTGCCAGCACTGCGGGGTCCGACACCGGGGAGCTGTTTTTT TRBV28 . TRBJ2-2 .
CASSPLGGGGTDTQYF TGCGCCAGCAGCCCCTTGGGGGGGGGCGGCACAGATACGCAGTATTTT TRBV5-1 . TRBJ2-3 .
CASSLQDRDNYEQYF TGTGCCAGTAGTTTACAGGACAGAGACAACTACGAGCAGTACTTC TRBV19 . TRBJ2-7 .
CASSWDSHTDTQYF TGTGCCAGCAGCTGGGACAGCCACACAGATACGCAGTATTTT TRBV5-5 . TRBJ2-3 TRBD1
CATSRVVSSYNEQFF TGTGCCACCAGCAGAGTGGTGAGCTCCTACAATGAGCAGTTCTTC TRBV15 . TRBJ2-1 .
CASSQDRRQGGEKLFF TGCGCCAGCAGCCAAGATCGTCGGCAGGGCGGTGAAAAACTGTTTTTT TRBV4-3 . TRBJ1-4 .
CASSQGARDTEAFF TGTGCCAGCAGCCAAGGGGCAAGAGACACTGAAGCTTTCTTT TRBV4-2 . TRBJ1-1 .
CASSLIPMSNEQFF TGTGCCAGCAGTTTAATCCCAATGTCCAATGAGCAGTTCTTC TRBV28 . TRBJ2-1 .
CASSYPTGGGYTF TGTGCCAGCAGTTACCCGACAGGGGGCGGCTACACCTTC TRBV6-5 . TRBJ1-2 TRBD1
CASSGTSGTNTGELFF TGTGCCAGCAGCGGGACTAGCGGGACCAACACCGGGGAGCTGTTTTTT TRBV11-2 . TRBJ2-2 TRBD2
CASSQDHLGDEKLFF TGCGCCAGCAGCCAAGATCACCTAGGAGATGAAAAACTGTTTTTT TRBV4-3 once TRBJ1-4 .
CASNDRASNQHF TGTGCCAGTAATGACAGGGCCAGCAATCAGCATTTT TRBV19 . TRBJ1-5 TRBD1
CASSPGRGLDADTQYF TGTGCCAGCAGCCCCGGGCGGGGACTTGACGCAGATACGCAGTATTTT TRBV6-6 . TRBJ2-3 .
CASSLGQVGLSFRGCTF TGTGCCAGTAGTCTTGGACAGGTCGGGTTGTCTTTTCGTGGTTGTACCTTC TRBV19 . TRBJ1-2 TRBD1
CASSGQGIRETQYF TGTGCCAGCAGTGGACAGGGGATTCGGGAGACCCAGTACTTC TRBV6-6 . TRBJ2-5 TRBD1
CASSKDPGLARTYEQYF TGTGCCAGCAGTAAAGATCCGGGACTAGCGAGAACCTACGAGCAGTACTTC TRBV27 few TRBJ2-7 TRBD2
CASRPLSSGNTIYF TGTGCCAGCAGACCCTTAAGCTCTGGAAACACCATATATTTT TRBV28 . TRBJ1-3 .
CAARRYVDNEQFF TGTGCCGCCAGACGTTACGTTGACAATGAGCAGTTCTTC TRBV6-5 . TRBJ2-1 .
CASSLSGRHQETQYF TGTGCCAGCAGCCTTAGCGGGAGGCACCAAGAGACCCAGTACTTC TRBV5-4 . TRBJ2-5 TRBD2
CASKNGRANYGYTF TGTGCCAGCAAAAACGGCAGGGCTAACTATGGCTACACCTTC TRBV2 once TRBJ1-2 .
CSVPNKELGTEAFF TGCAGCGTTCCCAATAAGGAGTTGGGCACTGAAGCTTTCTTT TRBV29-1 . TRBJ1-1 .
CASRYRDSSYNEQFF TGTGCCAGCAGATACCGGGACAGCTCATACAATGAGCAGTTCTTC TRBV5-5 hyperexpanded TRBJ2-1 TRBD1
CASNWPTHNYNEQFF TGTGCCAGCAACTGGCCTACTCACAACTACAATGAGCAGTTCTTC TRBV6-1 once TRBJ2-1 .
CASSSWDSLQETQYF TGTGCCAGCAGCTCATGGGACAGCCTTCAAGAGACCCAGTACTTC TRBV5-6 . TRBJ2-5 TRBD1
CASSQNRNTGELFF TGTGCCAGCAGTCAGAACAGAAACACCGGGGAGCTGTTTTTT TRBV27 . TRBJ2-2 .
CASSALLSGASEAFF TGTGCCAGCAGCGCCCTCTTGTCGGGGGCTAGTGAAGCTTTCTTT TRBV9 . TRBJ1-1 .
CASSIMTNTEAFF TGTGCCAGTAGTATAATGACCAACACTGAAGCTTTCTTT TRBV19 . TRBJ1-1 .
CASSQGDENTEAFF TGCGCCAGCAGCCAAGGGGACGAGAACACTGAAGCTTTCTTT TRBV4-1 few TRBJ1-1 .
CASSPARDTEAFF TGCGCCAGCAGCCCCGCCCGGGATACTGAAGCTTTCTTT TRBV4-1 . TRBJ1-1 .
CASSLSGGNQPQHF TGTGCCAGCAGTTTATCGGGGGGCAATCAGCCCCAGCATTTT TRBV6-5 . TRBJ1-5 .
CATSRVSGNVGETQYF TGTGCCACCAGCAGGGTTAGCGGGAACGTCGGGGAGACCCAGTACTTC TRBV15 . TRBJ2-5 TRBD2
CASSSTIAGGYNEQFF TGTGCCAGTAGTTCAACCATAGCGGGAGGGTACAATGAGCAGTTCTTC TRBV19 . TRBJ2-1 TRBD2
CASSFAGESYEQYF TGCGCCAGCAGCTTTGCGGGAGAGTCCTACGAGCAGTACTTC TRBV5-1 once TRBJ2-7 TRBD2
CATSSSSGTQYF TGTGCCACCAGCAGCTCCTCGGGGACCCAGTACTTC TRBV15 once TRBJ2-5 .
CATSRERPADFYNEQFF TGTGCCACCAGCAGAGAGCGACCAGCGGATTTCTACAATGAGCAGTTCTTC TRBV15 . TRBJ2-1 .
CASSPEGTGVVETQYF TGTGCCAGCAGCCCCGAAGGGACAGGGGTGGTTGAGACCCAGTACTTC TRBV5-6 . TRBJ2-5 TRBD1
CASSLVVSGSFNEQFF TGTGCCAGCAGCTTAGTAGTTAGCGGGAGCTTTAATGAGCAGTTCTTC TRBV7-9 . TRBJ2-1 TRBD2
CASSSTLWRSSYEQYF TGTGCCAGCAGTTCCACCCTGTGGCGCAGCTCCTACGAGCAGTACTTC TRBV6-6 . TRBJ2-7 .
CASQLDAATGELFF TGCGCCAGCCAGCTCGACGCCGCCACCGGGGAGCTGTTTTTT TRBV5-1 . TRBJ2-2 .
CASSGKGAGDTEAFF TGTGCCAGCAGTGGGAAGGGGGCTGGGGACACTGAAGCTTTCTTT TRBV6-1 . TRBJ1-1 TRBD1
CASGLAGVGDTQYF TGTGCCAGTGGACTAGCGGGAGTGGGAGATACGCAGTATTTT TRBV28 . TRBJ2-3 TRBD2
CASSQYQEISGNTIYF TGTGCCAGCAGCCAGTATCAGGAAATCTCTGGAAACACCATATATTTT TRBV7-2 few TRBJ1-3 .
CASSLGGSGANVLTF TGTGCCAGCAGCTTAGGGGGCTCTGGGGCCAACGTCCTGACTTTC TRBV11-3 . TRBJ2-6 .
CAISVSTDTQYF TGTGCCATCAGTGTAAGCACAGATACGCAGTATTTT TRBV10-3 . TRBJ2-3 .
CASSDRQGNEKLFF TGCGCCAGCAGTGATCGACAGGGGAATGAAAAACTGTTTTTT TRBV10-1 . TRBJ1-4 TRBD1
CSVEWSAGGIQHF TGCAGCGTTGAGTGGTCGGCAGGAGGTATCCAGCATTTT TRBV29-1 . TRBJ1-5 .
CASRHNRGDTQYF TGTGCCAGCAGACATAACAGGGGAGATACGCAGTATTTT TRBV6-5 . TRBJ2-3 TRBD1
CASSRTGTHEQYF TGTGCCAGCAGTCGGACAGGGACCCACGAGCAGTACTTC TRBV28 . TRBJ2-7 TRBD1
CASSSSGSETQYF TGTGCCAGCTCATCAAGCGGGAGTGAGACCCAGTACTTC TRBV18 . TRBJ2-5 TRBD2
CASSLGAGFTDTQYF TGTGCCAGTAGTTTAGGAGCGGGGTTCACAGATACGCAGTATTTT TRBV19 . TRBJ2-3 TRBD2